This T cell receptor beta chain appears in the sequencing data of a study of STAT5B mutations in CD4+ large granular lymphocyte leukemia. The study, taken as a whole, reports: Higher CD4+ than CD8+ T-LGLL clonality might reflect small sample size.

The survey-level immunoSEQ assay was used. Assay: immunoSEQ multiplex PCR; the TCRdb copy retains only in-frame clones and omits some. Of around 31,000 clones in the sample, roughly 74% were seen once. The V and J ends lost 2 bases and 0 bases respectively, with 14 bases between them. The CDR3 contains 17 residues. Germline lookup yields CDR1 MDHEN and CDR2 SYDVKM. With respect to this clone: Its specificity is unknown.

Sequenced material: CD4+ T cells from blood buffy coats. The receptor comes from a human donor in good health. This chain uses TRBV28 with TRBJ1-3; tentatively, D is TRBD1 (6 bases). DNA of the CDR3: TGTGCCAGCAGTTTACCCGGACAGTTTTCCTCTGGAAACACCATATATTTT. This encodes CASSLPGQFSSGNTIYF.